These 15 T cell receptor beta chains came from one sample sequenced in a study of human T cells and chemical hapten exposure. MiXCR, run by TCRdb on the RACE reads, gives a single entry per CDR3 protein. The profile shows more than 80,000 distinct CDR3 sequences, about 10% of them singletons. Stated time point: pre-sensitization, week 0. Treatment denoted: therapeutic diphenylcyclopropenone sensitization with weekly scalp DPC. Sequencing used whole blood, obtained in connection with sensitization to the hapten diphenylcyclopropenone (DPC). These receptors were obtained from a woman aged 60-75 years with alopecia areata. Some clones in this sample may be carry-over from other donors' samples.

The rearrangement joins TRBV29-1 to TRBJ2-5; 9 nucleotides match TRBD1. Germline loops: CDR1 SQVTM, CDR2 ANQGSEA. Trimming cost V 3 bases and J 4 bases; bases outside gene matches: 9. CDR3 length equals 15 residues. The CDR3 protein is CSVEIGQGRGETQYF. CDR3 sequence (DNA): TGCAGCGTTGAGATCGGACAGGGGAGGGGAGAGACCCAGTACTTC. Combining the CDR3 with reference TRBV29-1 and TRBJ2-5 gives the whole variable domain SAVISQKPSRDICQRGTSLTIQCQVDSQVTMMFWYRQQPGQSLTLIATANQGSEATYESGFVIDKFPISRPNLTFSTLTVSNMSPEDSSIYLCSVEIGQGRGETQYFGPGTRLLVL.

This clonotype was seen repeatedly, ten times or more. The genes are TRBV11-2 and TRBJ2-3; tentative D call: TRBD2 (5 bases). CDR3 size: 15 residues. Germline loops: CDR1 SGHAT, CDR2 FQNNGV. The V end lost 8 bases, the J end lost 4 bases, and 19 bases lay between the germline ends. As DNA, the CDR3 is TGTGCCAGCGACCCCACTAGTTTGGCAGCAGATACGCAGTATTTT. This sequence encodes CASDPTSLAADTQYF.

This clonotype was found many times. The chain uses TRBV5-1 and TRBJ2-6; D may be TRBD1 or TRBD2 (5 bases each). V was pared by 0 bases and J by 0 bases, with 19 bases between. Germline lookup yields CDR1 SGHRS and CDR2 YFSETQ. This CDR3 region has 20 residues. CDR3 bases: TGCGCCAGCAGCTTGGCGCATACGAGAGGGGAATCCTCTGGGGCCAACGTCCTGACTTTC. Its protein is CASSLAHTRGESSGANVLTF.

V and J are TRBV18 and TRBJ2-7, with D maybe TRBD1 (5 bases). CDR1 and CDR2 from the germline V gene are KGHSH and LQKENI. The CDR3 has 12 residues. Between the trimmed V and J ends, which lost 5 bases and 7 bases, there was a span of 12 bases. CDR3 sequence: CASSLTGTEQYF. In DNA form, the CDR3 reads TGTGCCAGCTCATTAACAGGTACGGAGCAGTACTTC.

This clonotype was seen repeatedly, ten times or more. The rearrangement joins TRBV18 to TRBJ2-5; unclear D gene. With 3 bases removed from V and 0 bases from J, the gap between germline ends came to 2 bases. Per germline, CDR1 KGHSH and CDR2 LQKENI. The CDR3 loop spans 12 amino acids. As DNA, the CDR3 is TGTGCCAGCTCACCGTACCAAGAGACCCAGTACTTC. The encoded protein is CASSPYQETQYF.

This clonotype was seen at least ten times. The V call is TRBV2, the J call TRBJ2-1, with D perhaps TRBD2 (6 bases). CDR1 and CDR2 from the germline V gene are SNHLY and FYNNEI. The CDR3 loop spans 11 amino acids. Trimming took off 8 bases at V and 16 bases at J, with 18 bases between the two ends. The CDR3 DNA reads TGTGCCAGCCGGGACTGGTGGGTTTCTTTCTTC. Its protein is CASRDWWVSFF.

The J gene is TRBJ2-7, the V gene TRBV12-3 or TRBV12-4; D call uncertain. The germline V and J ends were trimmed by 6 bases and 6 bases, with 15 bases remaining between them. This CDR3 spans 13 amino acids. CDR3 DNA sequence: TGTGCCAGCAGCCCCTCAAGAGTGGCCGAGCAGTACTTC. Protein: CASSPSRVAEQYF.

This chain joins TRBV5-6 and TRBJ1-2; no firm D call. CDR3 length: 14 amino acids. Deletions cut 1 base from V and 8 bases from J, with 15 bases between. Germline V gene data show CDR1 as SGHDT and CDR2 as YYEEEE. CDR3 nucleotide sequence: TGTGCCAGCAGCTTGTGGGGTTCCGGCGGGGGCTACACCTTC. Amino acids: CASSLWGSGGGYTF.

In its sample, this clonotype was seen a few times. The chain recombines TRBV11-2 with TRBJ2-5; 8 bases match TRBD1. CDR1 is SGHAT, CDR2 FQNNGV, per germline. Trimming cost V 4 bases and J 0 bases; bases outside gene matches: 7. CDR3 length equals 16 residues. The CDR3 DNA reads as TGTGCCAGCAGCTCGAGACAGGGGATGTACCAAGAGACCCAGTACTTC. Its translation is CASSSRQGMYQETQYF.

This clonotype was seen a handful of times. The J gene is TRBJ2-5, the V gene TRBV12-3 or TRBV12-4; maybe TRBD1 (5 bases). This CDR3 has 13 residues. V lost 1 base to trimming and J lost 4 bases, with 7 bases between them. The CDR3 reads CASSLGRAETQYF. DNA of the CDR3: TGTGCCAGCAGTTTAGGCAGGGCAGAGACCCAGTACTTC.

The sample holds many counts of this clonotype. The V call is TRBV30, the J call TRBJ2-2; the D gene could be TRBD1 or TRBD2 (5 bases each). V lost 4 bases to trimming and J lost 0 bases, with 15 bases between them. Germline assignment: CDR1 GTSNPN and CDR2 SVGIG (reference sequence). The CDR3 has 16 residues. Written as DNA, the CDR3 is TGTGCCTGGATTAAAAGGGACGGACCGAACACCGGGGAGCTGTTTTTT. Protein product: CAWIKRDGPNTGELFF.

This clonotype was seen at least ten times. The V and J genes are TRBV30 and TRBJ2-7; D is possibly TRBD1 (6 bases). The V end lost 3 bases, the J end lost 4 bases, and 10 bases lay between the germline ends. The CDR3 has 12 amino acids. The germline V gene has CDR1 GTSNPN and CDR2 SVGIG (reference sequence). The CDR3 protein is CAWRRDKYEQYF. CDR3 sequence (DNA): TGTGCCTGGAGACGGGACAAATACGAGCAGTACTTC. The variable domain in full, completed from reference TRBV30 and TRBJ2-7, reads SQTIHQWPATLVQPVGSPLSLECTVEGTSNPNLYWYRQAAGRGLQLLFYSVGIGQISSEVPQNLSASRPQDRQFILSSKKLLLSDSGFYLCAWRRDKYEQYFGPGTRLTVT.

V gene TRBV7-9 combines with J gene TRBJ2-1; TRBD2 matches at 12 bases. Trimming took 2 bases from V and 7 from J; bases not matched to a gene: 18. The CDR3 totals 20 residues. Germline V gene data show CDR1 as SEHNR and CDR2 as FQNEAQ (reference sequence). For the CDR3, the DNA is TGTGCCAGCAGCTTATCGCTGGGGTCCCTCCCGGGACTAGCGGGTAATGAGCAGTTCTTC. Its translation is CASSLSLGSLPGLAGNEQFF.

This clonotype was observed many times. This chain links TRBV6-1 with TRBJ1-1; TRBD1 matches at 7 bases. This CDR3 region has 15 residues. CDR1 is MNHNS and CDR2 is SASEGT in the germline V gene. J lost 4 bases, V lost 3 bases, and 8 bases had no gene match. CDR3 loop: CASSETDRAGTEAFF. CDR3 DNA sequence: TGTGCCAGCAGTGAGACCGACAGGGCTGGCACTGAAGCTTTCTTT.

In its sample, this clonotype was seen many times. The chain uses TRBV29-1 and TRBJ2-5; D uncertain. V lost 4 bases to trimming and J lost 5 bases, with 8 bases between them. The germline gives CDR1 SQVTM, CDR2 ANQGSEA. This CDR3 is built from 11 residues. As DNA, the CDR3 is TGCAGCGTTGTGGGCATGGAGACCCAGTACTTC. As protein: CSVVGMETQYF. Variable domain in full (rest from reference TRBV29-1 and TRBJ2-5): SAVISQKPSRDICQRGTSLTIQCQVDSQVTMMFWYRQQPGQSLTLIATANQGSEATYESGFVIDKFPISRPNLTFSTLTVSNMSPEDSSIYLCSVVGMETQYFGPGTRLLVL.